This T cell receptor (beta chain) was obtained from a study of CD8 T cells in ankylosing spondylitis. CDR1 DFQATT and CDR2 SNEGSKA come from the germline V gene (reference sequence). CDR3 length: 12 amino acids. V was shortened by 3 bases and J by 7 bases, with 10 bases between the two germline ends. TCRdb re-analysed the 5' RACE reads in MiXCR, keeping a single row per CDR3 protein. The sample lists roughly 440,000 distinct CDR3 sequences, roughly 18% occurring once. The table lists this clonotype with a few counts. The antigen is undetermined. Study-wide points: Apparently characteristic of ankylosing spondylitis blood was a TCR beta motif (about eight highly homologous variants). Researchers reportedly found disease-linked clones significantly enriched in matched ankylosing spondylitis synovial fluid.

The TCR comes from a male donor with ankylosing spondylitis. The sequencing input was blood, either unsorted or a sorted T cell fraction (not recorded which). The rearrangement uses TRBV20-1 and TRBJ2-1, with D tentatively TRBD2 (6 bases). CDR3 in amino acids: CSARGLPNEQFF. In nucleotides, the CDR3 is TGCAGTGCTAGGGGACTCCCAAATGAGCAGTTCTTC.